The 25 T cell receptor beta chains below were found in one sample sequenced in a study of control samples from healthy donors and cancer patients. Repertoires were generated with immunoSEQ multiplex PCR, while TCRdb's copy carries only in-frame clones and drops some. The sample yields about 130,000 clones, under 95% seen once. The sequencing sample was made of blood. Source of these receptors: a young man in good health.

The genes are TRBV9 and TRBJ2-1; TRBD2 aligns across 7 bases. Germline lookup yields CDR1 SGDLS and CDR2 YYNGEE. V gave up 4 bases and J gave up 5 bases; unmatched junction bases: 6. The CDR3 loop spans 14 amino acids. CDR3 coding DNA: TGTGCCAGCAGCCCGGCAGGGACTAACAATGAGCAGTTCTTC. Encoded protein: CASSPAGTNNEQFF. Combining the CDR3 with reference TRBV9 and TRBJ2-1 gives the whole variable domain DSGVTQTPKHLITATGQRVTLRCSPRSGDLSVYWYQQSLDQGLQFLIQYYNGEERAKGNILERFSAQQFPDLHSELNLSSLELGDSALYFCASSPAGTNNEQFFGPGTRLTVL.

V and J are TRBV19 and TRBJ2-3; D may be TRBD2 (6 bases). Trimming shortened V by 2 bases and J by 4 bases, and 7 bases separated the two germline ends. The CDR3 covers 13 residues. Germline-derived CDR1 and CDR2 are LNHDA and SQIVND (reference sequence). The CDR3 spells CASSISGADTQYF. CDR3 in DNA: TGTGCCAGTAGTATATCGGGGGCAGATACGCAGTATTTT.

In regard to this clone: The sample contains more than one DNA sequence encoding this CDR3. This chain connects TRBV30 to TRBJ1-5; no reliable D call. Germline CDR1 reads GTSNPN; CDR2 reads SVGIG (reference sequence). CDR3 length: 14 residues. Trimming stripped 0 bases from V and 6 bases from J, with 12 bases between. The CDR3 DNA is TGTGCCTGGAGTGTAAAGGGAGGTGGTCAGCCCCAGCATTTT. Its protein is CAWSVKGGGQPQHF.

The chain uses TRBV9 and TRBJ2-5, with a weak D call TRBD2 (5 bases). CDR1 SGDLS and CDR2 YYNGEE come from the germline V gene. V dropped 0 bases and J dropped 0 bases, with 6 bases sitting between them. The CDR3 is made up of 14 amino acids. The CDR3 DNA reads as TGTGCCAGCAGCGTAGGGGGAGACCAAGAGACCCAGTACTTC. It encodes CASSVGGDQETQYF.

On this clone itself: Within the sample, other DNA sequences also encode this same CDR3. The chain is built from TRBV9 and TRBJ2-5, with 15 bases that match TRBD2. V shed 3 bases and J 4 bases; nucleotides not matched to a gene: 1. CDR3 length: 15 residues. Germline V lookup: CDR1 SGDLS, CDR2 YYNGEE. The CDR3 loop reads CASSGTSGGAETQYF. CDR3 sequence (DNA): TGTGCCAGCAGCGGGACTAGCGGGGGGGCAGAGACCCAGTACTTC.

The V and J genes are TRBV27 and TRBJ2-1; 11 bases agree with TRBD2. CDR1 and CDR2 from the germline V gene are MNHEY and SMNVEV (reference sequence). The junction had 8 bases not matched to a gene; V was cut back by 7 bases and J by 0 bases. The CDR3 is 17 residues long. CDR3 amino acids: CASIPIAGGSSYNEQFF. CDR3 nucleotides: TGTGCCAGCATCCCTATAGCGGGGGGGAGCTCCTACAATGAGCAGTTCTTC.

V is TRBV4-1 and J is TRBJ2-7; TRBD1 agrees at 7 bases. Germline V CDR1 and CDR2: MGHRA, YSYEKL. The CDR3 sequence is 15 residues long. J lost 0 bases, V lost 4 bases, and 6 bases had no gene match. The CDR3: CASSLTGTVSYEQYF. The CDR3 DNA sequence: TGCGCCAGCAGCCTTACTGGGACAGTCTCCTACGAGCAGTACTTC.

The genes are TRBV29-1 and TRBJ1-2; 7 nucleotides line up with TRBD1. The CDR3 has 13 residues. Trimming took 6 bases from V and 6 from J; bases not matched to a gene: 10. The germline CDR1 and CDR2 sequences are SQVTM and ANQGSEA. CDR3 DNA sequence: TGCAGCGTCCGACGGCAGGGGGACGATGGCTACACCTTC. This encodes CSVRRQGDDGYTF.

CDR3 amino acids: CASTPGGRGNQPQHF. The DNA for the CDR3 is TGTGCCAGTACTCCTGGGGGCCGGGGCAATCAGCCCCAGCATTTT. The chain couples TRBV27 to TRBJ1-5; D may be TRBD1 (6 bases). This CDR3 has 15 amino acids. V was shortened by 9 bases and J by 2 bases, with 17 bases between the two germline ends. CDR1 is MNHEY and CDR2 is SMNVEV in the germline V gene (reference sequence).

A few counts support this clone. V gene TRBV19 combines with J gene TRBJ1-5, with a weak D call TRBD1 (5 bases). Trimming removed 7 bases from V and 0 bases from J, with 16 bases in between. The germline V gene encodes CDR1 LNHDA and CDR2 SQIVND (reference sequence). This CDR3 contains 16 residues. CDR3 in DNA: TGTGCCAGTAATCCCAGGGTCGGGGTTAGCAATCAGCCCCAGCATTTT. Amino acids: CASNPRVGVSNQPQHF.

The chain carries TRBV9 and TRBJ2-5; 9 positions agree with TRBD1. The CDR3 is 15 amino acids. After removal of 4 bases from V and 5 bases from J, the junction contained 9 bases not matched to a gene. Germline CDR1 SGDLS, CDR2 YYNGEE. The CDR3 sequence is CASSPRTGGWETQYF. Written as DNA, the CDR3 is TGTGCCAGCAGCCCGCGAACAGGGGGCTGGGAGACCCAGTACTTC.

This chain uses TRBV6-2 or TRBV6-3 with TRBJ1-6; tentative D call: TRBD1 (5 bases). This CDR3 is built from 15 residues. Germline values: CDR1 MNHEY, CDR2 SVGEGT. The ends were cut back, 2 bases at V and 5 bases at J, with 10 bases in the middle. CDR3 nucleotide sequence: TGTGCCAGCAGTTACGGGGCAGGGAATAATTCACCCCTCCACTTT. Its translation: CASSYGAGNNSPLHF.

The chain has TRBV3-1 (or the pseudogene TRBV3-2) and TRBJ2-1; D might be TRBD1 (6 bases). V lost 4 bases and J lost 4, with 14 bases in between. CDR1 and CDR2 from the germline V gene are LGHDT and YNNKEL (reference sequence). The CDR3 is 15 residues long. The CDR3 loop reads CASSPAGTLYNEQFF. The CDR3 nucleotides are TGTGCCAGCAGCCCGGCCGGGACACTTTACAATGAGCAGTTCTTC.

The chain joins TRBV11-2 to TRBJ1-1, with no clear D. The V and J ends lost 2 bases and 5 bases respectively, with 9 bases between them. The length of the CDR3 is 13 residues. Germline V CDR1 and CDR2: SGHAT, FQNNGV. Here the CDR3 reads CASSLIGLTEAFF. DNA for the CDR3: TGTGCCAGCAGCTTAATCGGTCTAACTGAAGCTTTCTTT.

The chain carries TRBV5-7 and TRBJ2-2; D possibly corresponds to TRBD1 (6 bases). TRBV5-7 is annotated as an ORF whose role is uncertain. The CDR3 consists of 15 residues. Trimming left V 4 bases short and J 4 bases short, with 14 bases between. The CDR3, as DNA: TGTGCCAGCAGCATACAGGGAGACGGCACCGGGGAGCTGTTTTTT. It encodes CASSIQGDGTGELFF.

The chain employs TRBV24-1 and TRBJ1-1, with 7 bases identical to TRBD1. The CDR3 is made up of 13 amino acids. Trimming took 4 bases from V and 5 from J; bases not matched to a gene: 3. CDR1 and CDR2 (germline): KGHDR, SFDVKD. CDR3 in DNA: TGTGCCACCAGTGACACGACAGGGACTGAAGCTTTCTTT. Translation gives CATSDTTGTEAFF.

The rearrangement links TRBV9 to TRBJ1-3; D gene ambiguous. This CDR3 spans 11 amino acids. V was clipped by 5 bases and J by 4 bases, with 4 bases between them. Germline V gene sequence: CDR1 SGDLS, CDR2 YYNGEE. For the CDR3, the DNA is TGTGCCAGCAGGACGGGAAACACCATATATTTT. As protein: CASRTGNTIYF.

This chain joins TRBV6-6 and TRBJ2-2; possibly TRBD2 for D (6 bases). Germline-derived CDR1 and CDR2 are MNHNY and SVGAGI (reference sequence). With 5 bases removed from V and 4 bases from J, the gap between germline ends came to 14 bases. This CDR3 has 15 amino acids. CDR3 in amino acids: CASSAGTFRTGELFF. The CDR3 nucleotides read TGTGCCAGCAGTGCCGGGACTTTTCGCACCGGGGAGCTGTTTTTT.

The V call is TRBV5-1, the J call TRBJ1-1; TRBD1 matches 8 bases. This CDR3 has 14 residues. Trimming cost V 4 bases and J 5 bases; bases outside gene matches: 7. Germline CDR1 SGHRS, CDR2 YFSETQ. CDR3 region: CASSPTGGWTEAFF. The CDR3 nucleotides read TGCGCCAGCAGCCCCACAGGGGGTTGGACTGAAGCTTTCTTT.

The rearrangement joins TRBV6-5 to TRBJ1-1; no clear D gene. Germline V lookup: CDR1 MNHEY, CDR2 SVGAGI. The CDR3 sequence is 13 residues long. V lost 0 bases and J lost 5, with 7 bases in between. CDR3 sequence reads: CASSYSPGTEAFF. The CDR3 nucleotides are TGTGCCAGCAGTTACTCGCCCGGGACTGAAGCTTTCTTT.

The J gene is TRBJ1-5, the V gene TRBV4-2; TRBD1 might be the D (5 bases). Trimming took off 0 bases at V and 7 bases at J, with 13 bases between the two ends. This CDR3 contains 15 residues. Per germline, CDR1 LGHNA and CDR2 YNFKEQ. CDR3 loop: CASSQDWRGNQPQHF. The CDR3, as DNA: TGTGCCAGCAGCCAAGATTGGAGGGGTAACCAGCCCCAGCATTTT.

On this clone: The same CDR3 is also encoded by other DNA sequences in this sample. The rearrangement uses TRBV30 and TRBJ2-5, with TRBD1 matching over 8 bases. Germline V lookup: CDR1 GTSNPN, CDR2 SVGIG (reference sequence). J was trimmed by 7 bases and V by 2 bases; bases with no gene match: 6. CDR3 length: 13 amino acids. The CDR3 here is CAWSTRGRGTQYF. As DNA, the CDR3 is TGTGCCTGGAGTACCAGGGGGCGGGGGACCCAGTACTTC.

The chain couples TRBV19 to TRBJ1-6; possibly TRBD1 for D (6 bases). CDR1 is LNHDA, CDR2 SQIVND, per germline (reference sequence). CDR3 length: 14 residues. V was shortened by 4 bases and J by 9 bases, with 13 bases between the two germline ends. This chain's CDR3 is CASSTGVGGSPLHF. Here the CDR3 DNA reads TGTGCCAGTAGTACAGGGGTCGGAGGTTCACCCCTCCACTTT.

For the CDR3, the DNA is TGTGCCAGCGGGGAGGGCGCGGGTCTTAATTCACCCCTCCACTTT. Translating gives CASGEGAGLNSPLHF. This sequence joins TRBV2 and TRBJ1-6; no firm D call. Trimming removed 8 bases at V and 6 bases at J, with 17 bases between. The CDR3 runs to 15 residues. Germline V CDR1 and CDR2: SNHLY, FYNNEI.

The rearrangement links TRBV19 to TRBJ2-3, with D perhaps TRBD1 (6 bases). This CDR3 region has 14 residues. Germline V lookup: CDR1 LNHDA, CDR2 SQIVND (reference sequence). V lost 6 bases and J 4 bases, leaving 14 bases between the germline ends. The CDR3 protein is CASRLGSGADTQYF. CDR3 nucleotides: TGTGCCAGTAGATTGGGGTCAGGGGCAGATACGCAGTATTTT.